What follows describes a single T cell receptor beta chain. The data were obtained in a study of blood T cell repertoires in COVID-19. Study information: In each case, the material was cDNA or gDNA derived from T cells, B-cell-depleted T cells, or PBMCs.

Per the authors' pipeline: Using reference gene primer amplification, nucleated cell counts were estimated. The protocol was immunoSEQ multiplex PCR, while the TCRdb copy is restricted to in-frame clones and leaves out a portion. V, J and clone size are taken as reported in that table, and D and trimming were inferred from the DNA itself. The sample includes over 35,000 clones, roughly 88% seen only once; the top ten take about 8.6%. The CDR3 extends over 18 amino acids. The V gene's germline CDR1 is LGHDT and CDR2 YNNKEL (reference sequence). The V end was cut by 4 bases, the J end by 0 bases, with 20 bases between.

The sample consisted of peripheral blood. This chain joins TRBV3-1 (or the pseudogene TRBV3-2) and TRBJ2-3; D call uncertain. The clonotype comes from a man between 60 and 75 years old with active COVID-19. The CDR3 coding sequence is TGTGCCAGCAGCCCGGGTACCGATTGGATGACTAGCACAGATACGCAGTATTTT. Translation: CASSPGTDWMTSTDTQYF.